These T cell receptor beta chains were read from a single sample in a study of prognosis after radiotherapy for stage I lung cancer. In TCRdb, the multiplex PCR reads were re-called with MiXCR into one record per CDR3 protein. The sample consists of some 14,000 distinct CDR3 sequences, approximately 30% of them appearing once. The material was PBMCs, obtained before or after stereotactic body radiation therapy (not recorded which). All receptors derive from a donor aged 50 or older with non-small cell lung cancer. Both conserved end residues are part of each CDR3. The order of the fields is CDR3 length, D gene, V gene, J gene, clone size, CDR3 DNA, CDR3 protein. A D gene is named only where the DNA matches it firmly. The size entry is marked missing in some rows and otherwise reads once, few, many or a size class.

17,NA,TRBV7-9,TRBJ2-1,many,TGTGCCAGCAGTGGTTCCCATAGGTGGGGCTCCTACAATGAGCAGTTCTTC,CASSGSHRWGSYNEQFF
14,TRBD1,TRBV7-9,TRBJ2-1,many,TGTGCCAGCAGCTTAGGGACAGGGTGGAATGAGCAGTTCTTC,CASSLGTGWNEQFF
14,NA,TRBV19,TRBJ2-7,NA,TGTGCCAGTACTATGGCCCGAATCAGCTACGAGCAGTACTTC,CASTMARISYEQYF
12,NA,TRBV12-3/TRBV12-4,TRBJ1-5,many,TGTGCCAGCACCAGGGCGGCTCAGCCCCAGCATTTT,CASTRAAQPQHF
14,NA,TRBV30,TRBJ1-5,many,TGTGCCTGGAGTGTGGTGGGTGGCAATCAGCCCCAGCATTTT,CAWSVVGGNQPQHF
14,NA,TRBV6-5,TRBJ2-1,many,TGTGCCAGCAGTTACGGCGGTAGGTACAATGAGCAGTTCTTC,CASSYGGRYNEQFF
15,NA,TRBV7-9,TRBJ2-3,many,TGTGCCAGCAGCTTCGCCGTAGGCGGCACAGATACGCAGTATTTT,CASSFAVGGTDTQYF
18,NA,TRBV6-8,TRBJ2-2,medium-sized,TGTGCCAGCAGCCGCCTATCTATAGGGACTGCGAACACCGGGGAGCTGTTTTTT,CASSRLSIGTANTGELFF
12,NA,TRBV19,TRBJ2-7,NA,TGTGCAACCAGGGGCAGGGACTACGAGCAGTACTTC,CATRGRDYEQYF
13,NA,TRBV6-2/TRBV6-3,TRBJ2-1,medium-sized,TGTGCCAGCAGTTACTCGGATAAGGGTGAGCAGTTCTTC,CASSYSDKGEQFF
11,NA,TRBV30,TRBJ1-1,many,TGTGCCTGGACTACAGGGAGGGAAGCTTTCTTT,CAWTTGREAFF
15,TRBD2,TRBV18,TRBJ2-7,many,TGTGCCAGCTCACCTATGCGGGGGGGTTCCAACGAGCAGTACTTC,CASSPMRGGSNEQYF
14,TRBD2,TRBV6-1,TRBJ2-5,medium-sized,TGTGCCAGCACCAAAGCGGGGGGGCAAGAGACCCAGTACTTC,CASTKAGGQETQYF
17,TRBD2,TRBV20-1,TRBJ2-1,NA,TGCAGTGCTCCCGCGGGACTAGCAGGAAGGCCAGGAAATGAGCAGCTCTTC,CSAPAGLAGRPGNEQLF
18,NA,TRBV28,TRBJ2-7,medium-sized,TGTGCCAGCCGAGACCCCCGGGGTCTGCGGGGACCCTCCTACGAGCAGTACTTC,CASRDPRGLRGPSYEQYF
15,NA,TRBV6-2/TRBV6-3,TRBJ1-6,NA,TGTGCCAGCAGTCCCGTACAGGGAGGTCATTCACCCCTACACTTT,CASSPVQGGHSPLHF
15,TRBD2,TRBV9,TRBJ2-3,many,TGTGCCAGCAGCGTAGTGGGGGGGACCACAGATACGCAGTATTTT,CASSVVGGTTDTQYF